Listed below are T cell receptor beta chains from one sample, sequenced in a study of T-cell reconstitution after alpha-beta-depleted transplantation in children. MiXCR was run by TCRdb on the PCR reads, yielding one entry per CDR3 protein. The table lists 65,000 to 90,000 distinct CDR3 sequences, 11% of them singletons, with under 15% in the top ten. The specimen was PBMCs, collected before TCRalphabeta/CD19-depleted stem cell transplant. The receptors come from a boy between 10 and 17 years old with acute myeloid leukemia, due to receive a stem cell transplant. Both conserved end residues are part of each CDR3. D genes are given only for firm matches. Clone sizes are given selectively: once, few, many, or a class where the clone is expanded.

j_call | v_call | d_call | cdr3_length | clone_size | cdr3_aa | cdr3_nt
TRBJ2-7 | TRBV29-1 | - | 16 | - | CSVGQPNGQTAHEQYF | TGCAGCGTTGGACAGCCCAATGGCCAAACAGCGCACGAGCAGTACTTC
TRBJ2-2 | TRBV4-2 | TRBD2 | 17 | many | CASSQDVVAGNTGELFF | TGTGCCAGCAGCCAAGACGTAGTAGCGGGCAACACCGGGGAGCTGTTTTTT
TRBJ2-3 | TRBV28 | - | 17 | many | CASSRPYRVLSADTQYF | TGTGCCAGCAGTCGCCCTTATCGAGTACTGTCTGCAGATACGCAGTATTTT
TRBJ2-1 | TRBV7-2 | TRBD2 | 17 | many | CASSFGTSGTRHNEQFF | TGTGCCAGCAGCTTCGGGACTAGCGGAACTCGCCACAATGAGCAGTTCTTC
TRBJ1-2 | TRBV6-5 | - | 15 | many | CASSYLGDTYYGYTF | TGTGCCAGCAGTTACTTAGGGGACACCTACTATGGCTACACCTTC
TRBJ2-3 | TRBV7-3 | TRBD2 | 16 | - | CASSLRGAGVTDTQYF | TGTGCCAGCAGCCTCCGGGGAGCGGGAGTCACAGATACGCAGTATTTT
TRBJ1-5 | TRBV15 | TRBD1 | 15 | many | CATSWDRGSNQPQHF | TGTGCCACCAGCTGGGACAGGGGCAGCAATCAGCCCCAGCATTTT
TRBJ1-5 | TRBV4-2 | - | 17 | - | CAMGFGSGTGRNQPQHF | TGTGCCATGGGCTTCGGGTCGGGCACAGGGCGAAATCAGCCCCAGCATTTT
TRBJ2-5 | TRBV28 | - | 15 | many | CASSLGGGGKETQYF | TGTGCCAGCAGTTTAGGGGGCGGCGGGAAGGAGACCCAGTACTTC
TRBJ2-7 | TRBV29-1 | TRBD1 | 12 | once | CSVNRGAYEQYF | TGCAGCGTAAACAGGGGCGCCTACGAGCAGTACTTC
TRBJ1-4 | TRBV11-2 | TRBD1 | 16 | many | CASSRTPTGGREKLFF | TGTGCCAGCAGCCGAACCCCGACAGGGGGTAGGGAAAAACTGTTTTTT
TRBJ2-3 | TRBV21-1 | - | 18 | many | CASTLREDRAKVTDTQYF | TGTGCCAGCACTCTCAGAGAGGACAGGGCAAAGGTGACAGATACGCAGTATTTT
TRBJ1-4 | TRBV4-2 | TRBD1 | 13 | many | CASKDRGTEKLFF | TGTGCCAGTAAGGACAGGGGAACCGAAAAACTGTTTTTT
TRBJ2-1 | TRBV24-1 | TRBD2 | 17 | many | CATSDLIGTSGYNEQFF | TGTGCCACCAGTGATTTAATCGGGACTAGCGGGTACAATGAGCAGTTCTTC
TRBJ2-5 | TRBV5-1 | - | 13 | many | CASSAGPQETQYF | TGCGCCAGCAGTGCAGGACCCCAAGAGACCCAGTACTTC
TRBJ1-3 | TRBV7-8 | - | 15 | - | CASSFAGTDWTTIYF | TGTGCCAGCAGCTTCGCCGGGACCGACTGGACCACCATATATTTT
TRBJ2-7 | TRBV12-3/TRBV12-4 | TRBD1 | 12 | many | CASSRQGVEQYF | TGTGCCAGCAGTCGTCAGGGGGTCGAGCAGTACTTC
TRBJ2-4 | TRBV7-2 | - | 16 | many | CASSLGTVLAKNIQYF | TGTGCCAGCAGCTTAGGGACAGTTCTAGCCAAAAACATTCAGTACTTC
TRBJ1-2 | TRBV7-6 | - | 17 | many | CASSLITGGVSNYGYTF | TGTGCCAGCAGCTTAATCACGGGAGGGGTTTCAAACTATGGCTACACCTTC
TRBJ2-1 | TRBV6-2/TRBV6-3 | - | 15 | many | CASSLSVRTYNEQFF | TGTGCCAGCAGTTTGTCCGTCCGTACCTACAATGAGCAGTTCTTC
TRBJ2-6 | TRBV27 | TRBD2 | 19 | many | CASSLSGGLADSGANVLTF | TGTGCCAGCAGTTTATCGGGGGGACTAGCGGACTCTGGGGCCAACGTCCTGACTTTC
TRBJ1-5 | TRBV15 | - | 13 | many | CATSRERGQPQHF | TGTGCCACCAGCAGAGAAAGGGGTCAGCCCCAGCATTTT
TRBJ1-2 | TRBV6-5 | - | 12 | many | CASSKTNYGYTF | TGTGCCAGCAGTAAGACGAACTATGGCTACACCTTC
TRBJ2-7 | TRBV30 | - | 12 | many | CAWSIGSYEQYF | TGTGCCTGGAGTATCGGCTCCTACGAGCAGTACTTC
TRBJ2-2 | TRBV10-1 | TRBD1 | 18 | many | CASSESRGGTGITGELFF | TGCGCCAGCAGTGAGTCCCGCGGAGGGACAGGGATCACCGGGGAGCTGTTTTTT
TRBJ2-1 | TRBV19 | - | 14 | many | CASSGQLINNEQFF | TGTGCCAGTAGTGGACAGCTTATAAACAATGAGCAGTTCTTC
TRBJ1-6 | TRBV5-1 | TRBD1 | 15 | many | CASSLRQGGGSPLHF | TGCGCCAGCAGCCTCAGACAGGGAGGGGGTTCACCCCTCCACTTT
TRBJ2-3 | TRBV24-1 | - | 13 | many | CATSVPGADTQYF | TGTGCCACCAGTGTCCCCGGGGCAGATACGCAGTATTTT
TRBJ1-5 | TRBV6-5 | TRBD1 | 15 | many | CASSYTTGSDQPQHF | TGTGCCAGCAGTTACACGACAGGGAGCGATCAGCCCCAGCATTTT
TRBJ2-1 | TRBV7-3 | TRBD2 | 15 | many | CASRFSGSSYNEQFF | TGTGCCAGCAGATTTAGCGGGAGCTCCTACAATGAGCAGTTCTTC
TRBJ2-2 | TRBV27 | TRBD1 | 16 | many | CASSYQGARITGELFF | TGTGCCAGCAGCTACCAGGGGGCGAGGATCACCGGGGAGCTGTTTTTT
TRBJ2-1 | TRBV7-8 | - | 13 | many | CASSLQQGLEQFF | TGTGCCAGCAGCTTACAACAGGGCCTGGAGCAGTTCTTC
TRBJ1-1 | TRBV30 | - | 12 | - | CAWSSGNTEAFF | TGTGCCTGGAGTTCCGGGAACACTGAAGCTTTCTTT
TRBJ2-1 | TRBV6-5 | TRBD2 | 17 | many | CASSIRTSGRAYNEQFF | TGTGCCAGCAGTATCCGGACTAGCGGGAGGGCCTACAATGAGCAGTTCTTC
TRBJ2-2 | TRBV4-3 | TRBD2 | 20 | many | CASSQDPWTSGRANTGELFF | TGCGCCAGCAGCCAAGACCCCTGGACTAGCGGGAGGGCGAACACCGGGGAGCTGTTTTTT
TRBJ2-5 | TRBV7-9 | - | 13 | many | CASSQRNQETQYF | TGTGCCAGCAGTCAAAGGAACCAAGAGACCCAGTACTTC
TRBJ1-1 | TRBV5-1 | - | 14 | many | CASSPSSGLTEAFF | TGCGCCAGCAGCCCGTCTTCGGGACTCACTGAAGCTTTCTTT
TRBJ2-5 | TRBV7-9 | TRBD1 | 16 | many | CASSPRQGPPGETQYF | TGTGCCAGCAGCCCGCGACAGGGGCCTCCGGGGGAGACCCAGTACTTC
TRBJ1-2 | TRBV7-9 | - | 14 | many | CASSLGLVNYGYTF | TGTGCCAGCAGCTTAGGGTTAGTCAACTATGGCTACACCTTC
TRBJ1-1 | TRBV2 | TRBD1 | 13 | many | CASSTGQGTEAFF | TGTGCCAGCAGTACGGGACAGGGAACTGAAGCTTTCTTT
TRBJ2-5 | TRBV7-2 | - | 12 | many | CASSLVPETQYF | TGTGCCAGCAGCTTAGTGCCCGAGACCCAGTACTTC
TRBJ2-2 | TRBV6-2/TRBV6-3 | TRBD1 | 16 | few | CASRRTGETNTGELFF | TGTGCCAGCAGACGGACAGGTGAAACGAACACCGGGGAGCTGTTTTTT
TRBJ1-2 | TRBV4-1 | - | 15 | many | CASSQASAGNYGYTF | TGCGCCAGCAGCCAAGCTTCCGCGGGTAACTATGGCTACACCTTC
TRBJ2-2 | TRBV28 | TRBD2 | 15 | many | CASSLSGANTGELFF | TGTGCCAGCAGTCTGAGCGGGGCAAACACCGGGGAGCTGTTTTTT
TRBJ2-2 | TRBV6-8 | - | 16 | - | CASSYTNRVNTGELFF | TGTGCCAGCAGTTACACGAACAGGGTTAACACCGGGGAGCTGTTTTTT
TRBJ1-2 | TRBV20-1 | TRBD1 | 14 | many | CSAGGGQFAYGYTF | TGCAGTGCTGGGGGGGGACAGTTTGCCTATGGCTACACCTTC